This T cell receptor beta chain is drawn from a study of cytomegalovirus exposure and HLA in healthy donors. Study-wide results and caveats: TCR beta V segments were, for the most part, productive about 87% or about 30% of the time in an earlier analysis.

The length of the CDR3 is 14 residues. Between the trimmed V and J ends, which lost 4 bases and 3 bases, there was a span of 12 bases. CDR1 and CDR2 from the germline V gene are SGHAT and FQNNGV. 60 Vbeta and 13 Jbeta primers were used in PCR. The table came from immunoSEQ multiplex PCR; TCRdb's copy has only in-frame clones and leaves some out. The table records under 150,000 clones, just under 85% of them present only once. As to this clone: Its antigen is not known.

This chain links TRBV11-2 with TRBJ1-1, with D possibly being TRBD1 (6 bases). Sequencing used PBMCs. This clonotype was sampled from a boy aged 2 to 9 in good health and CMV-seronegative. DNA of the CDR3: TGTGCCAGCAGCTGGGGGGGCGGATACACTGAAGCTTTCTTT. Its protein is CASSWGGGYTEAFF.